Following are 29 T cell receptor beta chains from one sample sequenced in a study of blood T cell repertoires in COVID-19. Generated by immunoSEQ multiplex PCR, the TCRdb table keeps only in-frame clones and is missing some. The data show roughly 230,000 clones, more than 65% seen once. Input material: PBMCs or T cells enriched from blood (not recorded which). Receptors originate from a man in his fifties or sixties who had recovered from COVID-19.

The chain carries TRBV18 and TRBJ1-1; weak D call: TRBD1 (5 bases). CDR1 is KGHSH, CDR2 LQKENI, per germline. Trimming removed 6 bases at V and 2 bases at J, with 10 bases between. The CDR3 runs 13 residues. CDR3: CASSYQGNTEAFF. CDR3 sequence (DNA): TGTGCCAGCTCGTACCAGGGAAACACTGAAGCTTTCTTT. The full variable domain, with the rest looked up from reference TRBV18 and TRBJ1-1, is NAGVMQNPRHLVRRRGQEARLRCSPMKGHSHVYWYRQLPEEGLKFMVYLQKENIIDESGMPKERFSAEFPKEGPSILRIQQVVRGDSAAYFCASSYQGNTEAFFGQGTRLTVV.

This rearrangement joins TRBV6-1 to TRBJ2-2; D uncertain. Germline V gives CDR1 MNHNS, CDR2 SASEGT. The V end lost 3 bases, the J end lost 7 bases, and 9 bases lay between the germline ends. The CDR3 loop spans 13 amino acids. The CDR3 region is CASSDGRHGELFF. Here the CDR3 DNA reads TGTGCCAGCAGTGATGGCCGACACGGGGAGCTGTTTTTT.

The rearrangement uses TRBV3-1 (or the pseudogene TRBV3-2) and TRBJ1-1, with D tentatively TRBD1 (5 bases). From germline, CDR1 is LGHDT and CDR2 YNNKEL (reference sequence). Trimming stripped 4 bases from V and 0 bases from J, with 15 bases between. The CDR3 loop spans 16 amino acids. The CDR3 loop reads CASSLSGGGMNTEAFF. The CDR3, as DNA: TGTGCCAGCAGCCTCTCAGGCGGGGGGATGAACACTGAAGCTTTCTTT.

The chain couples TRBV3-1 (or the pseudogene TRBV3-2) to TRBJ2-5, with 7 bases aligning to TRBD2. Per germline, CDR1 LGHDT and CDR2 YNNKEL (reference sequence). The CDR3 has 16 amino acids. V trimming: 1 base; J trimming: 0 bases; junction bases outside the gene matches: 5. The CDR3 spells CASSQGASGYQETQYF. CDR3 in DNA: TGTGCCAGCAGCCAAGGGGCTAGCGGATACCAAGAGACCCAGTACTTC.

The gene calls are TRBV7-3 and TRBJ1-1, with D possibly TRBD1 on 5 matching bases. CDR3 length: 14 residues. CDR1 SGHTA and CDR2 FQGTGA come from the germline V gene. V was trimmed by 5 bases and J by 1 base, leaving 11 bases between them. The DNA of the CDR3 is TGTGCCAGCAGCCCCTCGGGGGGGAACACTGAAGCTTTCTTT. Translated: CASSPSGGNTEAFF.

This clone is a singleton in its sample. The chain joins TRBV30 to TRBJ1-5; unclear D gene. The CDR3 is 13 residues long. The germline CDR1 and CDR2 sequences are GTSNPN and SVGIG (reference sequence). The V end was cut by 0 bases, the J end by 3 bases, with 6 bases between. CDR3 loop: CAWSVQDNQPQHF. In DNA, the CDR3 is TGTGCCTGGAGTGTACAAGACAATCAGCCCCAGCATTTT.

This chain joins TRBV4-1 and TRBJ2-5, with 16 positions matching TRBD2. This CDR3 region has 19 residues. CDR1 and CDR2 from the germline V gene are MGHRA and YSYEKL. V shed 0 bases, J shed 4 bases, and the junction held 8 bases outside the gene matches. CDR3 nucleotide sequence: TGCGCCAGCAGCCAAGATATGCAGGGACTAGCGGGGGGGCGAGAGACCCAGTACTTC. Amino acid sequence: CASSQDMQGLAGGRETQYF.

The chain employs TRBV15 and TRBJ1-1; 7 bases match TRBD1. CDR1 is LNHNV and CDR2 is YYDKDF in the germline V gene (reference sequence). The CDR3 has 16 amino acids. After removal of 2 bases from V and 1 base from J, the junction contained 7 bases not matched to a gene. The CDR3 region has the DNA TGTGCCACCAGCAGAAACCGACAGGGTGAGAACACTGAAGCTTTCTTT. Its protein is CATSRNRQGENTEAFF.

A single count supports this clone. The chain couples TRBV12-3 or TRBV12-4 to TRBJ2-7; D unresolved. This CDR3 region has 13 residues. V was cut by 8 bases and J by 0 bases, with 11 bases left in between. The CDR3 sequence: CASHERASYEQYF. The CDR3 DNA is TGTGCCAGCCACGAGCGTGCCTCCTACGAGCAGTACTTC.

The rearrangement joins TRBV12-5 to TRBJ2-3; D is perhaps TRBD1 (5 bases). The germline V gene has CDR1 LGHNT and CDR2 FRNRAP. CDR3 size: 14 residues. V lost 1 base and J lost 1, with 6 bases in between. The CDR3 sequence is CASGLEGGTDTQYF. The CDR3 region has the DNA TGTGCTAGTGGTTTGGAAGGGGGCACAGATACGCAGTATTTT.

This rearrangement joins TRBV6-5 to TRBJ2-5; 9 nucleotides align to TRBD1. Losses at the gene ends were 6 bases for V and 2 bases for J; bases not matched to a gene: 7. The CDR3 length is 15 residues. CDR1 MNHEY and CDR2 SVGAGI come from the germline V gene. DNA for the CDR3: TGTGCCAGCAGCACAGGGGGCGCAGGACAAGAGACCCAGTACTTC. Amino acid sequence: CASSTGGAGQETQYF.

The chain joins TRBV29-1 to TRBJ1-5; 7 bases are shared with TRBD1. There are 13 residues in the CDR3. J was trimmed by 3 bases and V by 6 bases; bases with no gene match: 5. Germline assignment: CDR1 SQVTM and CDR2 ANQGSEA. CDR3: CSVGTELNQPQHF. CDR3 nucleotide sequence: TGCAGCGTCGGGACAGAACTCAATCAGCCCCAGCATTTT. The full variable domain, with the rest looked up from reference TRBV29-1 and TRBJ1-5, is SAVISQKPSRDICQRGTSLTIQCQVDSQVTMMFWYRQQPGQSLTLIATANQGSEATYESGFVIDKFPISRPNLTFSTLTVSNMSPEDSSIYLCSVGTELNQPQHFGDGTRLSIL.

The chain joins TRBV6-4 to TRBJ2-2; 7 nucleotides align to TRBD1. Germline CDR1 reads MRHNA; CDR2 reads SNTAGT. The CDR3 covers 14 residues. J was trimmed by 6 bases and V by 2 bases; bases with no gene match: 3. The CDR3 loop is CASSDGQGAGELFF. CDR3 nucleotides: TGTGCCAGCAGTGACGGGCAGGGGGCCGGGGAGCTGTTTTTT.

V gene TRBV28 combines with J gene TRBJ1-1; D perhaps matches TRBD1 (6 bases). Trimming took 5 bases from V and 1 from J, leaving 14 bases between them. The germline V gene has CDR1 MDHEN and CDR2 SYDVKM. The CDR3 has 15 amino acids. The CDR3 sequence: CASSGSGAGNTEAFF. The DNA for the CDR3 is TGTGCCAGCAGTGGCTCAGGGGCGGGGAACACTGAAGCTTTCTTT.

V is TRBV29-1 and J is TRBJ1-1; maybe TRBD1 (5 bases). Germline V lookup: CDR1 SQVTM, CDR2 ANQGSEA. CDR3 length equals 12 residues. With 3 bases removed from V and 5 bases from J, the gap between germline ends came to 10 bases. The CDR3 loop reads CSVEGLGTEAFF. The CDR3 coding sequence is TGCAGCGTTGAGGGACTCGGGACTGAAGCTTTCTTT.

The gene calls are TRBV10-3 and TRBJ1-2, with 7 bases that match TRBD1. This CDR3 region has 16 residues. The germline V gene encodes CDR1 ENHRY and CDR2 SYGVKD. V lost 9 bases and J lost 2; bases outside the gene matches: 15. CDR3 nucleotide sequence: TGTGCCATGGTGGAGTCCTTAGACAGGGCAAACTATGGCTACACCTTC. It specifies CAMVESLDRANYGYTF.

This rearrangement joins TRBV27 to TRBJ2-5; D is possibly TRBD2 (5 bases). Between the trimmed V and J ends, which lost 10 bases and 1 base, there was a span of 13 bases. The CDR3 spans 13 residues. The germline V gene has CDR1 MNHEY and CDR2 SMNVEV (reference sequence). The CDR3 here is CATKRAGQETQYF. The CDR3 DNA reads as TGTGCCACCAAAAGGGCGGGCCAAGAGACCCAGTACTTC.

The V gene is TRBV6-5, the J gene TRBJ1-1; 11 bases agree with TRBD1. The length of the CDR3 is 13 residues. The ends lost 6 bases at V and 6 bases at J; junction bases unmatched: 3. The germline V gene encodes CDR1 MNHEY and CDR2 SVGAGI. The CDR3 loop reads CASSGQGASEAFF. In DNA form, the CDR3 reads TGTGCCAGCAGCGGACAGGGGGCTTCTGAAGCTTTCTTT.

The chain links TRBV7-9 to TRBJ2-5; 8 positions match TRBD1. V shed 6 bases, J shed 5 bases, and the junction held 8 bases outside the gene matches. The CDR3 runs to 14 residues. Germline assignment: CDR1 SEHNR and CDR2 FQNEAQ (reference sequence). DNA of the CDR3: TGTGCCAGCAGTTCCTCAGGGGGCTGGGAGACCCAGTACTTC. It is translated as CASSSSGGWETQYF.

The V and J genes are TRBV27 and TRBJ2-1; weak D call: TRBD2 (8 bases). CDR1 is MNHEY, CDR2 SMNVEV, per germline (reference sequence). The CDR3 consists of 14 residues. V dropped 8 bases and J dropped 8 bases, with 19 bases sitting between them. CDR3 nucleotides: TGTGCCAGCGGGGGACTAGAGGGGGCCGATGAGCAGTTCTTC. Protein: CASGGLEGADEQFF.

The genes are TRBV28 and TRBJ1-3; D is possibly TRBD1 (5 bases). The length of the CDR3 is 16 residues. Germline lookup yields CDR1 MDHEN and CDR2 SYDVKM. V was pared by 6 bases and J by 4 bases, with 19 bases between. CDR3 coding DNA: TGTGCCAGCAGCCAGGGTGGCTTTATGGGGGGAAACACCATATATTTT. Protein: CASSQGGFMGGNTIYF.

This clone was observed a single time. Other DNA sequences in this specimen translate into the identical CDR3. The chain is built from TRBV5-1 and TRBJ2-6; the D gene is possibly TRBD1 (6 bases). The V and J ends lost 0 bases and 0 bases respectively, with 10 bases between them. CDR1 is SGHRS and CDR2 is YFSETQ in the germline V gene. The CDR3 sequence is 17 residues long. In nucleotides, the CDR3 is TGCGCCAGCAGCTTGGACGGCAGGGGCTCTGGGGCCAACGTCCTGACTTTC. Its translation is CASSLDGRGSGANVLTF.

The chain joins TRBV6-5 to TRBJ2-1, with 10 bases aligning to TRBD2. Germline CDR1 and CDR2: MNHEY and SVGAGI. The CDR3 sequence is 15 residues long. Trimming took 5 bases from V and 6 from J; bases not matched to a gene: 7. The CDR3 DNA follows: TGTGCCAGCAGTACCGGGACTAGCGCCTTCAATGAGCAGTTCTTC. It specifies CASSTGTSAFNEQFF.

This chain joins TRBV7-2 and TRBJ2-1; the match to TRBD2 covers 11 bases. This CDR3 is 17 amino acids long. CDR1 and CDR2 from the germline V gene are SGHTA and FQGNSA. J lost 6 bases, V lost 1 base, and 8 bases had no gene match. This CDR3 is CASSLGTSGRGGNEQFF. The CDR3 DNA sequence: TGTGCCAGCAGCTTAGGAACTAGCGGGAGAGGGGGCAATGAGCAGTTCTTC.

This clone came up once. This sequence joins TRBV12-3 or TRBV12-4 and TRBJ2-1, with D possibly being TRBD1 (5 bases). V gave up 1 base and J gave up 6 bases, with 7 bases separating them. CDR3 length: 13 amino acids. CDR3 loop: CASSLVRGNEQFF. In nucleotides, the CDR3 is TGTGCCAGCAGTTTAGTAAGGGGCAATGAGCAGTTCTTC.

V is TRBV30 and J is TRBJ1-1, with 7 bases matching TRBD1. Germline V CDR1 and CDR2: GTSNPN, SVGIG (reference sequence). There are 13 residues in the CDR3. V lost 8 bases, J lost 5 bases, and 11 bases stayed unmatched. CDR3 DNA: TGTGCCCGAAGGGACAGAGGAAAAACTGAAGCTTTCTTT. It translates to CARRDRGKTEAFF.

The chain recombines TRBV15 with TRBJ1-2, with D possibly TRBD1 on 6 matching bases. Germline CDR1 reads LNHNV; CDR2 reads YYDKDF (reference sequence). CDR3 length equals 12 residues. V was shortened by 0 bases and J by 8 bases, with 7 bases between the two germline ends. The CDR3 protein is CATSRERGGYTF. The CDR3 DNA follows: TGTGCCACCAGCAGAGAGAGGGGGGGCTACACCTTC.

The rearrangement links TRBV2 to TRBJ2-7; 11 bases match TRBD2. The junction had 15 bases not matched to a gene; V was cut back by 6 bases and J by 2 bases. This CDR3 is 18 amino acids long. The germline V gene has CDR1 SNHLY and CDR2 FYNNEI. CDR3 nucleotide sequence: TGTGCCAGCAGGATAGCGGGAGGGCCAAGGAAGATAACCTACGAGCAGTACTTC. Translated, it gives CASRIAGGPRKITYEQYF.

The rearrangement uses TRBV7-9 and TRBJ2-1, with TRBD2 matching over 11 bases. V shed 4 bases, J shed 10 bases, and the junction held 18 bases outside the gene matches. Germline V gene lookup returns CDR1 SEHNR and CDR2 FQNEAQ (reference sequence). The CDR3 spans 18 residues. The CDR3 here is CASSSTGRLAGLQGEQFF. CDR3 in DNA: TGTGCCAGCAGCTCAACGGGGAGACTAGCGGGATTGCAGGGAGAGCAGTTCTTC.